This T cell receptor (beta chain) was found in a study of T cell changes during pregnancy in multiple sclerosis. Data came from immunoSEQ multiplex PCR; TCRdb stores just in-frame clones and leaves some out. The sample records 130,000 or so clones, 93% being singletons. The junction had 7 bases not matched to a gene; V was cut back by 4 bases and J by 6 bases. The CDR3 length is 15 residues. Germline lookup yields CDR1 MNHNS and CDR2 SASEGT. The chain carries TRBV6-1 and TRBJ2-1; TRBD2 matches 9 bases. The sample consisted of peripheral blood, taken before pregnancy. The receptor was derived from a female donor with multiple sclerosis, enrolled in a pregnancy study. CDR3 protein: CASSAYPGLANEQFF. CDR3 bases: TGTGCCAGCAGTGCCTATCCGGGACTAGCCAATGAGCAGTTCTTC.